The clone carrying this T cell receptor (beta chain) was observed a handful of times. After removal of 1 base from V and 3 bases from J, the junction contained 5 bases not matched to a gene. This CDR3 comprises 15 residues. Germline CDR1 is SGHDT and CDR2 is YYEEEE. The data were obtained in a study of radiotherapy plus CTLA-4 blockade in lung cancer. At the level of the study: Objective responses emerged in about 20% of patients, and 25% to 40% attained disease control.

Some clones are missing from TCRdb's copy, which holds only in-frame ones; the method was immunoSEQ multiplex PCR. The sample records roughly 50,000 clones, more than 70% being singletons. The origin of this receptor is a human donor with non-small cell lung cancer who had stable disease on radiotherapy plus ipilimumab. The input for sequencing was peripheral blood, taken from a patient treated with radiotherapy plus ipilimumab. V gene TRBV5-6 combines with J gene TRBJ2-5; TRBD1 aligns across 8 bases. The CDR3 sequence is CASSLRTGGKETQYF. As DNA, the CDR3 is TGTGCCAGCAGCTTGAGAACAGGGGGGAAAGAGACCCAGTACTTC.